Presented here are 14 T cell receptor beta chains from one specimen sequenced in a study of regulatory T cells in long-lasting Graves disease. Library construction for TCR beta used iRepertoire HTBI primers and Arm-PCR of CDR3 regions. From the multiplex PCR reads, TCRdb called clonotypes with MiXCR, one entry per CDR3 protein. This repertoire shows roughly 490,000 distinct CDR3 sequences, less than 25% found once; its top ten account for roughly 14%. Time point denoted: persistent/refractory GD, antithyroid drugs over 5 years with positive TRAb. PBMC RNA was the source of the TCR library. The sample consisted of peripheral blood mononuclear cells (PBMCs), taken when the disease was refractory, from a patient treated with antithyroid drugs. Source of these receptors: a female donor with Graves disease.

This clonotype was recorded a few times. This rearrangement joins TRBV28 to TRBJ2-2; D is ambiguous. From germline, CDR1 is MDHEN and CDR2 SYDVKM. This CDR3 comprises 12 residues. The V end lost 5 bases, the J end lost 6 bases, and 7 bases lay between the germline ends. The CDR3 region has the DNA TGTGCCAGCAGTCCCATGTCCGGGGAGCTGTTTTTT. Protein: CASSPMSGELFF.

Many counts were recorded for this clonotype. J is TRBJ2-7 and V is TRBV28, with D possibly being TRBD2 (5 bases). The CDR3 covers 14 residues. The V and J ends lost 5 bases and 3 bases respectively, with 14 bases between them. Germline CDR1 reads MDHEN; CDR2 reads SYDVKM. The CDR3: CASSPRGTRYEQYF. For the CDR3, the DNA is TGTGCCAGCAGTCCCCGGGGTACCCGCTACGAGCAGTACTTC.

This clonotype was seen many times. The rearrangement uses TRBV9 and TRBJ2-7, with D possibly TRBD2 on 6 matching bases. V was pared by 4 bases and J by 2 bases, with 10 bases between. CDR1 and CDR2 from the germline V gene are SGDLS and YYNGEE. The CDR3 runs 13 residues. The DNA of the CDR3 is TGTGCCAGCAGCCCTAAGCGGGCCTACGAGCAGTACTTC. Protein sequence: CASSPKRAYEQYF. Together with reference TRBV9 and TRBJ2-7, the CDR3 gives the full variable domain: DSGVTQTPKHLITATGQRVTLRCSPRSGDLSVYWYQQSLDQGLQFLIQYYNGEERAKGNILERFSAQQFPDLHSELNLSSLELGDSALYFCASSPKRAYEQYFGPGTRLTVT.

The rearrangement joins TRBV7-9 to TRBJ1-4; 7 bases map to TRBD1. The CDR3 runs to 16 residues. The germline gives CDR1 SEHNR, CDR2 FQNEAQ (reference sequence). V trimming: 7 bases; J trimming: 8 bases; junction bases outside the gene matches: 16. The CDR3 sequence is CASTPNKGADGEKLFF. CDR3 DNA sequence: TGTGCCAGCACCCCTAATAAGGGGGCGGACGGGGAAAAACTGTTTTTT.

This clonotype was picked up many times. The rearrangement joins TRBV28 to TRBJ1-5, with 8 bases matching TRBD1. V lost 1 base to trimming and J lost 4 bases; unmatched junction nucleotides: 15. The germline gives CDR1 MDHEN, CDR2 SYDVKM. The CDR3 sequence is 19 residues long. CDR3 residues: CASSLFGGQGKRGNQPQHF. CDR3 nucleotides: TGTGCCAGCAGTTTATTCGGCGGACAGGGAAAGAGGGGAAATCAGCCCCAGCATTTT.

In this sample, this clonotype turned up a few times. The chain employs TRBV5-1 and TRBJ2-5; D is perhaps TRBD2 (6 bases). This CDR3 is 14 amino acids long. Germline loops: CDR1 SGHRS, CDR2 YFSETQ. V was trimmed by 2 bases and J by 5 bases, leaving 13 bases between them. CDR3: CASSFVLGRETQYF. CDR3 DNA sequence: TGCGCCAGCAGCTTTGTATTAGGGAGGGAGACCCAGTACTTC.

V usage is TRBV12-3 or TRBV12-4 and J usage is TRBJ2-7, with TRBD2 identical over 10 bases. The length of the CDR3 is 17 residues. V trimming: 6 bases; J trimming: 5 bases; junction bases outside the gene matches: 16. The CDR3 nucleotides are TGTGCCAGCAGACCCGGTCTAGCGGGAGCCCTCGGGAACGAGCAGTACTTC. Translation: CASRPGLAGALGNEQYF.

This clonotype was counted ten times or more. The V and J genes are TRBV6-1 and TRBJ2-2, with 7 positions matching TRBD1. CDR3 length equals 15 residues. Germline V gives CDR1 MNHNS, CDR2 SASEGT. Losses at the gene ends were 6 bases for V and 0 bases for J; bases not matched to a gene: 4. The CDR3: CASRKDRPNTGELFF. The DNA for the CDR3 is TGTGCCAGCAGGAAGGACAGGCCGAACACCGGGGAGCTGTTTTTT.

This clonotype was seen a handful of times. CDR3: CASSRGGAGQPQHF. The CDR3 DNA reads as TGCGCCAGCAGCCGAGGGGGCGCTGGACAGCCCCAGCATTTT. The rearrangement links TRBV5-1 to TRBJ1-5, with TRBD1 identical over 7 bases. V gave up 4 bases and J gave up 7 bases; unmatched junction bases: 8. The CDR3 consists of 14 residues. Germline CDR1 reads SGHRS; CDR2 reads YFSETQ.

The V and J genes are TRBV2 and TRBJ1-5; tentative D call: TRBD1 (5 bases). CDR3 length: 14 residues. V was shortened by 3 bases and J by 4 bases, with 10 bases between the two germline ends. Germline CDR1 and CDR2: SNHLY and FYNNEI. This chain's CDR3 is CASSDRTPNQPQHF. The DNA for the CDR3 is TGTGCCAGCAGTGACCGGACACCGAATCAGCCCCAGCATTTT.

V and J are TRBV7-8 and TRBJ2-7; D perhaps matches TRBD2 (6 bases). The CDR3 contains 14 residues. Germline loops: CDR1 SGHVS, CDR2 FQNEAQ. The V and J ends lost 3 bases and 4 bases respectively, with 13 bases between them. The CDR3 nucleotides are TGTGCCAGCAGCTTGGAGCGGGTTGGGTACGAGCAGTACTTC. The encoded protein is CASSLERVGYEQYF.

This chain joins TRBV7-8 and TRBJ1-1; a possible D gene is TRBD1 (5 bases). From germline, CDR1 is SGHVS and CDR2 FQNEAQ. The CDR3 spans 16 residues. The V end lost 2 bases, the J end lost 11 bases, and 24 bases lay between the germline ends. CDR3 DNA sequence: TGTGCCAGCAGCTTATTTGGGACCCCGTTACCGTCAATGGCTTTCTTT. It is translated as CASSLFGTPLPSMAFF.

This clonotype came up many times. The chain joins TRBV28 to TRBJ1-2; D is perhaps TRBD1 (6 bases). Germline CDR1 is MDHEN and CDR2 is SYDVKM. Deletions cut 6 bases from V and 0 bases from J, with 11 bases between. This CDR3 has 14 amino acids. The CDR3 nucleotides read TGTGCCAGCAGGGCACAGGGCTCTAACTATGGCTACACCTTC. Its protein product is CASRAQGSNYGYTF.

In this sample, this clonotype turned up many times. The genes are TRBV2 and TRBJ2-5; D may be TRBD2 (5 bases). The CDR3 contains 13 residues. Trimming left V 4 bases short and J 4 bases short, with 10 bases between. Germline assignment: CDR1 SNHLY and CDR2 FYNNEI. The CDR3 DNA follows: TGTGCCAGCAGTGCTAACCGGGGAGAGACCCAGTACTTC. Encoded protein: CASSANRGETQYF. Filled out from reference TRBV2 and TRBJ2-5, the complete variable domain reads EPEVTQTPSHQVTQMGQEVILRCVPISNHLYFYWYRQILGQKVEFLVSFYNNEISEKSEIFDDQFSVERPDGSNFTLKIRSTKLEDSAMYFCASSANRGETQYFGPGTRLLVL.